The 17 T cell receptor beta chains presented below share a single source sample, sequenced in a study of cytomegalovirus exposure and HLA in healthy donors. Repertoires were generated with immunoSEQ multiplex PCR, while TCRdb's copy carries only in-frame clones and drops some. The sample gives roughly 65,000 clones, about 91% of which show up once; less than 6% is in the top ten. Sequenced input: PBMCs. The receptors derive from a man aged 18 to 29 in good health and CMV-seropositive.

This CDR3 is CASSVDSTDTQYF. CDR3 nucleotides: TGTGCCAGCAGTGTAGATTCCACAGATACGCAGTATTTT. This chain links TRBV6-1 with TRBJ2-3; no clear D. The germline V gene encodes CDR1 MNHNS and CDR2 SASEGT. This CDR3 is 13 amino acids long. Trimming left V 4 bases short and J 2 bases short, with 7 bases between.

The chain recombines TRBV6-1 with TRBJ2-1; 8 bases are a match to TRBD2. V dropped 4 bases and J dropped 3; count of bases not matched to a gene: 17. The length of the CDR3 is 19 residues. The germline gives CDR1 MNHNS, CDR2 SASEGT. The CDR3 sequence: CASSAAGLAAPLFYNEQFF. Written as DNA, the CDR3 is TGTGCCAGCAGTGCAGCTGGACTAGCCGCCCCACTCTTCTACAATGAGCAGTTCTTC.

The chain employs TRBV5-6 and TRBJ2-3; 14 bases agree with TRBD2. The germline gives CDR1 SGHDT, CDR2 YYEEEE. V dropped 5 bases and J dropped 7; count of bases not matched to a gene: 3. This CDR3 comprises 14 residues. CDR3 DNA sequence: TGTGCCAGCAGGGGACTAGCGGGAGATTATACGCAGTATTTT. This codes for CASRGLAGDYTQYF. The full variable domain, rest sourced from reference TRBV5-6 and TRBJ2-3, is DAGVTQSPTHLIKTRGQQVTLRCSPKSGHDTVSWYQQALGQGPQFIFQYYEEEERQRGNFPDRFSGHQFPNYSSELNVNALLLGDSALYLCASRGLAGDYTQYFGPGTRLTVL.

Only one count was recorded for this clone. The rearrangement links TRBV7-8 to TRBJ2-3, with D possibly matching TRBD1 (6 bases). Germline V gene sequence: CDR1 SGHVS, CDR2 FQNEAQ. Trimming shortened V by 8 bases and J by 1 base, and 13 bases separated the two germline ends. The CDR3 extends over 14 amino acids. The CDR3 DNA reads as TGTGCCAGCGGTCTGGACAGAGGCACAGATACGCAGTATTTT. Protein sequence: CASGLDRGTDTQYF. The full variable domain, in which reference TRBV7-8 and TRBJ2-3 provide the parts outside the CDR3, is GAGVSQSPRYKVAKRGQDVALRCDPISGHVSLFWYQQALGQGPEFLTYFQNEAQLDKSGLPSDRFFAERPEGSVSTLKIQRTQQEDSAVYLCASGLDRGTDTQYFGPGTRLTVL.

The rearrangement joins TRBV18 to TRBJ1-5; the D gene is possibly TRBD1 (6 bases). The CDR3 loop spans 18 amino acids. Germline CDR1 and CDR2: KGHSH and LQKENI. Trimming shortened V by 1 base and J by 5 bases, and 21 bases separated the two germline ends. In DNA, the CDR3 is TGTGCCAGCTCACCACAAGCCGGGACACGAGGTTTTCATCAGCCCCAGCATTTT. This translates into CASSPQAGTRGFHQPQHF.

The chain is built from TRBV7-2 and TRBJ2-1, with 9 bases that match TRBD1. V was pared by 4 bases and J by 4 bases, with 5 bases of the junction left unmatched. This CDR3 is built from 15 residues. The germline V gene encodes CDR1 SGHTA and CDR2 FQGNSA. The CDR3 DNA follows: TGTGCCAGCAGCTCCGGACAGGGGACGTACAATGAGCAGTTCTTC. It translates to CASSSGQGTYNEQFF.

The count of this clone is one. The chain links TRBV5-1 to TRBJ2-6; D gene ambiguous. The V end was cut by 2 bases, the J end by 0 bases, with 6 bases between. Germline CDR1 is SGHRS and CDR2 is YFSETQ. There are 15 residues in the CDR3. CDR3 DNA: TGCGCCAGCAGCTTCGGCGGCTCTGGGGCCAACGTCCTGACTTTC. This gives the protein CASSFGGSGANVLTF.

This clone was seen a few times. The gene calls are TRBV6-5 and TRBJ1-4; 10 bases agree with TRBD1. The V and J ends lost 6 bases and 10 bases, in that order; junction bases with no gene match: 11. CDR3 length: 15 residues. Germline V lookup: CDR1 MNHEY, CDR2 SVGAGI. The CDR3 DNA follows: TGTGCCAGCAGGCGGACAGGGGGGGATTCGGCAAAACTGTTTTTT. Amino acid sequence: CASRRTGGDSAKLFF.

The rearrangement links TRBV14 to TRBJ2-1; 15 bases align to TRBD2. Trimming took 0 bases from V and 10 from J; bases not matched to a gene: 16. Germline V gene sequence: CDR1 SGHDN, CDR2 FVKESK. The CDR3 consists of 20 residues. CDR3 residues: CASSQDPPGTSGRPLGEQFF. The DNA for the CDR3 is TGTGCCAGCAGCCAAGATCCCCCCGGGACTAGCGGGAGGCCCCTGGGGGAGCAGTTCTTC.

The J gene is TRBJ1-3, the V gene TRBV27; 12 nucleotides match TRBD1. CDR1 and CDR2 (germline): MNHEY, SMNVEV (reference sequence). The CDR3 is 13 residues long. CDR3 in amino acids: CGGQGAPGNTIYF. The CDR3 coding sequence is TGTGGGGGACAGGGGGCACCTGGAAACACCATATATTTT.

CDR3 coding DNA: TGTGCCAGCAGTCCCGGGTCAGGGGGCCATCAGCCCCAGCATTTT. The encoded protein is CASSPGSGGHQPQHF. The chain uses TRBV28 and TRBJ1-5, with TRBD1 identical over 8 bases. CDR1 is MDHEN and CDR2 is SYDVKM in the germline V gene. The CDR3 has 15 amino acids. The V gene end was trimmed by 5 bases and the J gene end by 5 bases; junction bases not matched to a gene: 8.

The rearrangement links TRBV27 to TRBJ2-2, with TRBD2 as a possible D gene (5 bases). The V end lost 1 base, the J end lost 1 base, and 16 bases lay between the germline ends. There are 18 residues in the CDR3. In germline, CDR1 is MNHEY, CDR2 SMNVEV (reference sequence). CDR3 sequence (DNA): TGTGCCAGCAGTTTATTCTTTACCCGGGGAAAGAACACCGGGGAGCTGTTTTTT. Translating gives CASSLFFTRGKNTGELFF.

This clone has a single count. The chain joins TRBV28 to TRBJ2-2; D is perhaps TRBD1 (5 bases). V lost 7 bases to trimming and J lost 4 bases, with 10 bases between them. Germline V gives CDR1 MDHEN, CDR2 SYDVKM. CDR3 length: 13 residues. Written as DNA, the CDR3 is TGTGCCAGCACCAGGGATTCCACCGGGGAGCTGTTTTTT. It is translated as CASTRDSTGELFF.

V usage is TRBV5-6 and J usage is TRBJ2-7, with D possibly TRBD1 on 5 matching bases. Germline lookup yields CDR1 SGHDT and CDR2 YYEEEE. The CDR3 is 13 amino acids. V shed 0 bases and J shed 3 bases, with 7 bases lying between them. The CDR3, as DNA: TGTGCCAGCAGCTTGGGACAGATCTACGAGCAGTACTTC. Translated, it gives CASSLGQIYEQYF.

This rearrangement joins TRBV10-1 to TRBJ1-2; D call uncertain. The length of the CDR3 is 15 residues. Deletions cut 3 bases from V and 6 bases from J, with 17 bases between. Per the germline V gene, CDR1 is WNHNN and CDR2 is SYGVQD (reference sequence). The CDR3 coding sequence is TGCGCCAGCAGTGAATCACCGGGGTTCCGGAATGGCTACACCTTC. This codes for CASSESPGFRNGYTF.

CDR3 coding DNA: TGTGCCAGCAGTCAGGGACAGACAAAAAGAAACACCATATATTTT. Translating it yields CASSQGQTKRNTIYF. This chain joins TRBV28 and TRBJ1-3; TRBD1 aligns across 7 bases. Germline-derived CDR1 and CDR2 are MDHEN and SYDVKM. V gave up 5 bases and J gave up 5 bases; unmatched junction bases: 9. This CDR3 spans 15 amino acids.

This clone has just one count. Here the CDR3 DNA reads TGTGCCAGCTCACCGAACCTCTTACTCACTGAAGCTTTCTTT. Translation gives CASSPNLLLTEAFF. The rearrangement uses TRBV18 and TRBJ1-1, with unresolved D. The CDR3 sequence is 14 residues long. V was pared by 3 bases and J by 4 bases, with 12 bases between. Germline values: CDR1 KGHSH, CDR2 LQKENI. Complete variable domain (other parts from reference TRBV18 and TRBJ1-1): NAGVMQNPRHLVRRRGQEARLRCSPMKGHSHVYWYRQLPEEGLKFMVYLQKENIIDESGMPKERFSAEFPKEGPSILRIQQVVRGDSAAYFCASSPNLLLTEAFFGQGTRLTVV.